The 31 T cell receptor beta chains listed next were all sequenced from one sample in a study of blood T cell repertoires in COVID-19 (dated by TCRdb to 2018 to 2021). Receptors were amplified or captured by the immunoSEQ multiplex PCR assay. In TCRdb, the immuneACCESS table is reduced to in-frame sequences with V and J assigned. These tables do not hold every clone; where another copy was compared, an unresolved V gene accounts for under half, and the others remain unexplained. The sample table lists about 76,000 clones, 80% to 90% of them with a count of one. Over 25% of the sample rests with the top ten. The sequencing input was peripheral blood. All receptors derive from a woman of 80 years or more with active or convalescent COVID-19.

The chain links TRBV19 to TRBJ2-1; perhaps TRBD2 as D (6 bases). Germline values: CDR1 LNHDA, CDR2 SQIVND (reference sequence). V was cut by 1 base and J by 2 bases, with 9 bases left in between. The CDR3 totals 15 residues. The CDR3 protein is CASSIVQRAYNEQFF. The CDR3 DNA reads TGTGCCAGTAGTATAGTACAGCGGGCCTACAATGAGCAGTTCTTC. Based on the CDR3 plus reference TRBV19 and TRBJ2-1, the full variable domain is DGGITQSPKYLFRKEGQNVTLSCEQNLNHDAMYWYRQDPGQGLRLIYYSQIVNDFQKGDIAEGYSVSREKKESFPLTVTSAQKNPTAFYLCASSIVQRAYNEQFFGPGTRLTVL.

The chain recombines TRBV30 with TRBJ2-1, with 8 bases aligning to TRBD1. The CDR3 consists of 14 residues. Germline V CDR1 and CDR2: GTSNPN, SVGIG (reference sequence). Trimming removed 2 bases from V and 8 bases from J; junction bases left unmatched: 8. CDR3 region: CAWSTGTGLDEQFF. In nucleotides, the CDR3 is TGTGCCTGGAGTACCGGGACAGGCCTCGATGAGCAGTTCTTC. The full variable domain, in which reference TRBV30 and TRBJ2-1 provide the parts outside the CDR3, is SQTIHQWPATLVQPVGSPLSLECTVEGTSNPNLYWYRQAAGRGLQLLFYSVGIGQISSEVPQNLSASRPQDRQFILSSKKLLLSDSGFYLCAWSTGTGLDEQFFGPGTRLTVL.

CDR3 protein: CASSSNSSSYNEQFF. The CDR3 DNA is TGTGCCAGCAGCTCGAACAGTAGCTCCTACAATGAGCAGTTCTTC. The chain combines TRBV3-1 (or the pseudogene TRBV3-2) with TRBJ2-1; no clear D gene. Germline loops: CDR1 LGHDT, CDR2 YNNKEL (reference sequence). V was pared by 5 bases and J by 0 bases, with 11 bases between. The CDR3 sequence is 15 residues long.

The J gene is TRBJ1-4, the V gene TRBV20-1; D unresolved. Trimming left V 7 bases short and J 5 bases short, with 5 bases between. CDR1 and CDR2 (germline): DFQATT, SNEGSKA (reference sequence). CDR3 length: 10 residues. The CDR3, as DNA: TGCAGTGTAGAAAATGAAAAACTGTTTTTT. Protein sequence: CSVENEKLFF.

As DNA, the CDR3 is TGTGCCAGCAGTTATGGACTACCCCTCTACGAGCAGTACTTC. It encodes CASSYGLPLYEQYF. The chain has TRBV6-6 and TRBJ2-7; a weak D match, TRBD2 (6 bases). Deletions cut 3 bases from V and 3 bases from J, with 12 bases between. The CDR3 extends over 14 amino acids. The germline CDR1 and CDR2 sequences are MNHNY and SVGAGI (reference sequence).

The chain is built from TRBV6-6 and TRBJ2-1; D is ambiguous. The CDR3 covers 10 residues. From germline, CDR1 is MNHNY and CDR2 SVGAGI (reference sequence). Trimming pared 8 bases from V and 8 bases from J, leaving 7 bases between. In nucleotides, the CDR3 is TGTGCCAGCCCCGAGGATGAGCAGTTCTTC. It encodes CASPEDEQFF.

CDR3 sequence: CASSLQGLGGVGNEQFF. CDR3 bases: TGTGCCAGCAGCTTACAGGGACTAGGGGGCGTGGGCAATGAGCAGTTCTTC. The chain uses TRBV11-2 and TRBJ2-1; TRBD2 is a possible D gene (8 bases). This CDR3 comprises 17 residues. Per germline, CDR1 SGHAT and CDR2 FQNNGV. The V gene lost 2 bases and the J gene lost 6 bases, with 20 bases spanning the gap.

A few counts support this clone. The chain couples TRBV6-5 to TRBJ2-2, with 9 bases matching TRBD1. This CDR3 spans 16 amino acids. The germline CDR1 and CDR2 sequences are MNHEY and SVGAGI. With V trimmed by 2 bases and J by 1 base, 2 bases remained unmatched. CDR3 residues: CASSYGGQGNTGELFF. DNA of the CDR3: TGTGCCAGCAGTTACGGGGGACAGGGGAACACCGGGGAGCTGTTTTTT.

The chain uses TRBV4-1 and TRBJ1-2; 12 positions agree with TRBD1. V trimming: 0 bases; J trimming: 7 bases; junction bases outside the gene matches: 6. The CDR3 consists of 16 residues. Looked up from germline, CDR1 is MGHRA and CDR2 is YSYEKL. This CDR3 is CASSQEGTGGYSGYTF. The CDR3 DNA reads TGCGCCAGCAGCCAAGAAGGGACAGGGGGCTACAGTGGCTACACCTTC.

The J gene is TRBJ1-5, the V gene TRBV7-2, with a possible D match to TRBD1 (5 bases). Deletions cut 5 bases from V and 4 bases from J, with 15 bases between. The germline V gene encodes CDR1 SGHTA and CDR2 FQGNSA. The CDR3 contains 15 residues. CDR3 sequence reads: CASSTIQGGNQPQHF. The CDR3 DNA is TGTGCCAGCAGCACGATCCAGGGAGGTAATCAGCCCCAGCATTTT.

The V call is TRBV3-1 (or the pseudogene TRBV3-2), the J call TRBJ2-1, with D possibly matching TRBD2 (5 bases). V lost 4 bases, J lost 6 bases, and 10 bases lay in between. The CDR3 extends over 13 amino acids. Germline CDR1 is LGHDT and CDR2 is YNNKEL (reference sequence). CDR3 nucleotides: TGTGCCAGCAGCCGGACCGAGGGCAATGAGCAGTTCTTC. Translation: CASSRTEGNEQFF.

The table lists this clone with a count of one. The chain's CDR3 is CSVASQETQYF. CDR3 bases: TGCAGTGTCGCCAGCCAAGAGACCCAGTACTTC. This chain links TRBV20-1 with TRBJ2-5; the D is unclear. The CDR3 has 11 residues. The V and J ends lost 7 bases and 1 base respectively, with 7 bases between them. Per the germline V gene, CDR1 is DFQATT and CDR2 is SNEGSKA (reference sequence).

The J gene is TRBJ2-2, the V gene TRBV4-3; TRBD1 matches 7 bases. The CDR3 totals 16 residues. J was trimmed by 2 bases and V by 0 bases; bases with no gene match: 3. The germline V gene has CDR1 LGHNA and CDR2 YSLEER. CDR3 nucleotides: TGCGCCAGCAGCCAAGAGACAGGGCGTAACACCGGGGAGCTGTTTTTT. Its translation: CASSQETGRNTGELFF.

This clone was seen just once. J is TRBJ1-6 and V is TRBV3-1 (or the pseudogene TRBV3-2); D is undetermined. The CDR3 covers 14 residues. Germline V lookup: CDR1 LGHDT, CDR2 YNNKEL (reference sequence). The germline V and J ends were trimmed by 1 base and 4 bases, with 5 bases remaining between them. Here the CDR3 DNA reads TGTGCCAGCAGCCAAGGGCAATATAATTCACCCCTCCACTTT. Translation: CASSQGQYNSPLHF.

This clone was picked up one time. The chain recombines TRBV2 with TRBJ2-7; TRBD1 agrees at 7 bases. V lost 11 bases to trimming and J lost 4 bases; unmatched junction nucleotides: 14. Germline V gene data show CDR1 as SNHLY and CDR2 as FYNNEI. This CDR3 contains 14 residues. The CDR3, as DNA: TGTGCCGGTTCTCAGGGGGAGACCGTTTACGAGCAGTACTTC. Protein product: CAGSQGETVYEQYF.

The chain couples TRBV6-5 to TRBJ2-7; possibly TRBD2 for D (6 bases). Between the trimmed V and J ends, which lost 0 bases and 2 bases, there was a span of 8 bases. CDR3 length equals 14 residues. The germline V gene has CDR1 MNHEY and CDR2 SVGAGI. CDR3 amino acids: CASSYSEGPYEQYF. CDR3 DNA: TGTGCCAGCAGTTACTCGGAGGGGCCCTACGAGCAGTACTTC.

The rearrangement uses TRBV7-9 and TRBJ1-5, with a tentative D call TRBD1 (6 bases). Trimming removed 5 bases at V and 3 bases at J, with 14 bases between. Germline V gene data show CDR1 as SEHNR and CDR2 as FQNEAQ (reference sequence). The CDR3 spans 15 residues. The CDR3 DNA follows: TGTGCCAGCAGCCGTGTGGGGGCGGTCAATCAGCCCCAGCATTTT. Its protein is CASSRVGAVNQPQHF.

This rearrangement joins TRBV11-2 to TRBJ2-5; 8 bases are shared with TRBD1. Germline-derived CDR1 and CDR2 are SGHAT and FQNNGV. This CDR3 region has 16 residues. J lost 4 bases, V lost 5 bases, and 12 bases had no gene match. The CDR3 sequence is CASSPRLDRGGETQYF. The CDR3 nucleotides are TGTGCCAGCAGCCCCAGGCTCGACAGGGGAGGAGAGACCCAGTACTTC.

V and J are TRBV7-9 and TRBJ1-1, with D possibly TRBD1 on 5 matching bases. V lost 1 base and J 1 base, leaving 7 bases between the germline ends. CDR3 length equals 14 residues. Germline V lookup: CDR1 SEHNR, CDR2 FQNEAQ (reference sequence). DNA of the CDR3: TGTGCCAGCAGCTTAGTCAGGGAGAACACTGAAGCTTTCTTT. Its protein product is CASSLVRENTEAFF.

The CDR3 sequence is CSVANSDEKLFF. The CDR3 DNA sequence: TGCAGCGTAGCGAATTCCGACGAAAAACTGTTTTTT. The chain employs TRBV29-1 and TRBJ1-4; D unresolved. The CDR3 runs to 12 residues. Trimming left V 6 bases short and J 8 bases short, with 13 bases between. Germline V CDR1 and CDR2: SQVTM, ANQGSEA. The variable domain in full, with the rest retrieved from reference TRBV29-1 and TRBJ1-4, is SAVISQKPSRDICQRGTSLTIQCQVDSQVTMMFWYRQQPGQSLTLIATANQGSEATYESGFVIDKFPISRPNLTFSTLTVSNMSPEDSSIYLCSVANSDEKLFFGSGTQLSVL.

This chain uses TRBV25-1 with TRBJ1-2; a possible D gene is TRBD1 (5 bases). The germline CDR1 and CDR2 sequences are MGHDK and SYGVNS. The CDR3 is 14 residues long. Trimming removed 1 base from V and 9 bases from J, with 15 bases in between. CDR3: CASSESLTAESYTF. In nucleotides, the CDR3 is TGTGCCAGCAGTGAATCCTTGACAGCAGAGAGCTACACCTTC.

The J gene is TRBJ1-6, the V gene TRBV7-9, with D uncertain. The germline gives CDR1 SEHNR, CDR2 FQNEAQ (reference sequence). The length of the CDR3 is 14 residues. Trimming cost V 4 bases and J 9 bases, with 13 bases left between them. As DNA, the CDR3 is TGTGCCAGCAGCTACACCGCGCCGGGTTCACCCCTCCACTTT. Translated: CASSYTAPGSPLHF.

The chain couples TRBV19 to TRBJ2-3, with 10 bases that match TRBD2. This CDR3 comprises 16 residues. With 4 bases clipped from V and 1 base from J, the junction kept 5 bases outside the gene matches. CDR1 LNHDA and CDR2 SQIVND come from the germline V gene (reference sequence). The CDR3 here is CASSNYLAGGTDTQYF. CDR3 in DNA: TGTGCCAGTAGTAACTACCTAGCGGGGGGCACAGATACGCAGTATTTT.

The chain links TRBV4-3 to TRBJ2-1; 10 positions match TRBD1. The CDR3 has 16 amino acids. Looked up from germline, CDR1 is LGHNA and CDR2 is YSLEER. With 2 bases clipped from V and 4 bases from J, the junction kept 5 bases outside the gene matches. The CDR3 DNA sequence: TGCGCCAGCAGCCAACATGACAGGGGGCATTACAATGAGCAGTTCTTC. Its translation: CASSQHDRGHYNEQFF.

The V gene is TRBV10-3, the J gene TRBJ1-6; unclear D gene. The V end was cut by 4 bases, the J end by 7 bases, with 8 bases between. Per the germline V gene, CDR1 is ENHRY and CDR2 is SYGVKD. This CDR3 is built from 13 residues. The CDR3 here is CAISVTENSPLHF. CDR3 coding DNA: TGTGCCATCAGTGTTACAGAGAATTCACCCCTCCACTTT.

The J gene is TRBJ2-5, the V gene TRBV28; no definite D call. This CDR3 is built from 15 residues. The V end lost 3 bases, the J end lost 5 bases, and 16 bases lay between the germline ends. Germline-derived CDR1 and CDR2 are MDHEN and SYDVKM. CDR3 DNA sequence: TGTGCCAGCAGTTTCCTTGGAGTCTTGGAGGAGACCCAGTACTTC. Its protein product is CASSFLGVLEETQYF.

This chain connects TRBV12-3 or TRBV12-4 to TRBJ2-7; D is perhaps TRBD2 (5 bases). This CDR3 spans 13 amino acids. The ends were cut back, 3 bases at V and 3 bases at J, with 9 bases in the middle. CDR3 DNA: TGTGCCAGCAGTTTTCGGGATGACTACGAGCAGTACTTC. Translating gives CASSFRDDYEQYF.

The V and J genes are TRBV5-5 and TRBJ2-5, with 9 bases that match TRBD2. V lost 5 bases, J lost 4 bases, and 6 bases stayed unmatched. From germline, CDR1 is SGHKS and CDR2 YYEKEE (reference sequence). The CDR3 length is 14 residues. CDR3 amino acids: CASSNGGGGETQYF. The DNA of the CDR3 is TGTGCCAGCAGTAATGGCGGGGGGGGAGAGACCCAGTACTTC.

The chain links TRBV11-3 to TRBJ2-3, with a possible D match to TRBD2 (6 bases). V dropped 3 bases and J dropped 5 bases, with 15 bases sitting between them. This CDR3 spans 15 amino acids. Per the germline V gene, CDR1 is SGHNT and CDR2 is YENEEA. This CDR3 is CASSFGGEAIDTQYF. CDR3 coding DNA: TGTGCCAGCAGCTTCGGCGGGGAAGCGATAGATACGCAGTATTTT.

This clone appeared once. V usage is TRBV4-1 and J usage is TRBJ1-2, with a possible D match to TRBD1 (5 bases). The V gene's germline CDR1 is MGHRA and CDR2 YSYEKL. CDR3 length equals 14 residues. V gave up 3 bases and J gave up 4 bases, with 12 bases separating them. The CDR3: CASSQMTEAYGYTF. The CDR3 nucleotides are TGCGCCAGCAGCCAGATGACAGAAGCCTATGGCTACACCTTC.

The chain employs TRBV9 and TRBJ2-2; tentative D call: TRBD1 (6 bases). From germline, CDR1 is SGDLS and CDR2 YYNGEE. V was trimmed by 2 bases and J by 0 bases, leaving 8 bases between them. The CDR3 extends over 15 amino acids. This CDR3 is CASSVKGANTGELFF. The DNA of the CDR3 is TGTGCCAGCAGCGTGAAGGGGGCGAACACCGGGGAGCTGTTTTTT.